This note documents a single T cell receptor (beta chain) sequence. This record comes from a study of blood T cell repertoires in COVID-19. For the study at large: Donors in the United States, Italy and Spain gave samples during acute or convalescent COVID-19. Nucleic acid was either cDNA or gDNA, and it came from T cells, B-cell-depleted T cells, or PBMCs.

V shed 5 bases and J shed 8 bases, with 18 bases lying between them. Germline assignment: CDR1 SGHTA and CDR2 FQGNSA. The CDR3 spans 14 residues. In the source study's methods: By means of reference gene primer amplification, nucleated cell counts were estimated. This table comes from immunoSEQ multiplex PCR, and its TCRdb copy is limited to in-frame clones, with some not included. V and J calls and clone size follow that table, whereas D and trimming were derived from the DNA. This repertoire shows about 50,000 clones, almost 95% found once; its top ten account for 3.5% to 5.5%. J is TRBJ1-1 and V is TRBV7-2; no reliable D call. The TCR comes from a man aged 45-65 years with active COVID-19. The sequencing input was peripheral blood. CDR3 in DNA: TGTGCCAGCAGCCCCCGGAGGACCTCAGAAGAAGCTTTCTTT. It specifies CASSPRRTSEEAFF.